Shown below are 9 T cell receptor beta chains from a single sample sequenced in a study of blood T cell repertoires in COVID-19. Assay used: immunoSEQ multiplex PCR; TCRdb lists only in-frame clones, some missing. The data show some 340,000 clones, with approximately 91% seen just once and around 4.2% held by the top ten. Specimen: PBMCs or T cells enriched from blood (not recorded which). The receptors were gathered from a woman younger than 45 who had been exposed to COVID-19.

The CDR3 loop reads CASSFGDRVKGYTF. The CDR3 coding sequence is TGTGCCAGCAGCTTTGGGGACAGGGTCAAGGGCTACACCTTC. The chain links TRBV7-9 to TRBJ1-2, with 9 bases matching TRBD1. This CDR3 region has 14 residues. Germline V CDR1 and CDR2: SEHNR, FQNEAQ (reference sequence). Losses at the gene ends were 3 bases for V and 8 bases for J; bases not matched to a gene: 7.

This chain connects TRBV5-1 to TRBJ2-1; D not resolved. This CDR3 region has 14 residues. Per the germline V gene, CDR1 is SGHRS and CDR2 is YFSETQ. V lost 0 bases and J 7 bases, leaving 11 bases between the germline ends. CDR3 residues: CASSLGQYPNEQFF. CDR3 nucleotides: TGCGCCAGCAGCTTGGGGCAATATCCGAATGAGCAGTTCTTC.

The chain employs TRBV2 and TRBJ1-1; D is perhaps TRBD1 (6 bases). Germline CDR1 SNHLY, CDR2 FYNNEI. Trimming removed 6 bases at V and 4 bases at J, with 15 bases between. The CDR3 sequence is 14 residues long. The CDR3 region has the DNA TGTGCCAGCAGGGGGTTTGGGGGCCGCACTGAAGCTTTCTTT. Protein: CASRGFGGRTEAFF.

The chain combines TRBV7-2 with TRBJ2-7; no clear D. The CDR3 has 15 amino acids. Between the trimmed V and J ends, which lost 6 bases and 3 bases, there was a span of 18 bases. Germline V gene data show CDR1 as SGHTA and CDR2 as FQGNSA. The CDR3 here is CASRLKHRSNYEQYF. CDR3 coding DNA: TGTGCCAGCAGGTTAAAGCATCGGTCTAACTACGAGCAGTACTTC.

The V call is TRBV30, the J call TRBJ1-2; D remains ambiguous. The germline CDR1 and CDR2 sequences are GTSNPN and SVGIG (reference sequence). Between the trimmed V and J ends, which lost 0 bases and 5 bases, there was a span of 19 bases. CDR3 length: 16 amino acids. The CDR3 loop reads CAWSVLDLRGTYGYTF. CDR3 in DNA: TGTGCCTGGAGTGTATTAGACTTGCGGGGTACTTATGGCTACACCTTC. The full variable domain, in which reference TRBV30 and TRBJ1-2 provide the parts outside the CDR3, is SQTIHQWPATLVQPVGSPLSLECTVEGTSNPNLYWYRQAAGRGLQLLFYSVGIGQISSEVPQNLSASRPQDRQFILSSKKLLLSDSGFYLCAWSVLDLRGTYGYTFGSGTRLTVV.

The rearrangement joins TRBV2 to TRBJ2-7, with TRBD1 matching 10 bases. This CDR3 region has 13 residues. Trimming cost V 5 bases and J 5 bases; bases outside gene matches: 3. Germline values: CDR1 SNHLY, CDR2 FYNNEI. The CDR3 sequence: CASSLDRGNEQYF. The CDR3 DNA reads as TGTGCCAGCAGTCTGGACAGGGGGAACGAGCAGTACTTC.

This clone was seen once. The V gene is TRBV4-1, the J gene TRBJ1-2; 7 bases align to TRBD1. J gave up 5 bases and V 4 bases, and 13 bases lay outside the gene matches. Germline-derived CDR1 and CDR2 are MGHRA and YSYEKL. CDR3 length equals 16 residues. The CDR3 sequence: CASSRGTVVGNYGYTF. The CDR3 nucleotides read TGCGCCAGCAGCCGCGGGACAGTAGTGGGGAATTATGGCTACACCTTC.

This sequence joins TRBV13 and TRBJ1-2; TRBD1 is a possible D gene (6 bases). The CDR3 is 14 amino acids. In germline, CDR1 is PRHDT, CDR2 FYEKMQ (reference sequence). Trimming took off 2 bases at V and 2 bases at J, with 9 bases between the two ends. The CDR3: CASSLWQGNYGYTF. The CDR3 nucleotides read TGTGCCAGCAGCTTATGGCAGGGGAACTATGGCTACACCTTC.

The V and J genes are TRBV9 and TRBJ2-2, with a possible D match to TRBD1 (5 bases). Germline values: CDR1 SGDLS, CDR2 YYNGEE. V shed 4 bases and J shed 1 base, with 11 bases lying between them. CDR3 length: 15 residues. The CDR3 DNA is TGTGCCAGCAGCTACTTCCAGGGGAACACCGGGGAGCTGTTTTTT. Its protein product is CASSYFQGNTGELFF. Based on the CDR3 plus reference TRBV9 and TRBJ2-2, the full variable domain is DSGVTQTPKHLITATGQRVTLRCSPRSGDLSVYWYQQSLDQGLQFLIQYYNGEERAKGNILERFSAQQFPDLHSELNLSSLELGDSALYFCASSYFQGNTGELFFGEGSRLTVL.